This T cell receptor (beta chain) was sequenced during a study of cytomegalovirus exposure and HLA in healthy donors. Findings of the study overall: Researchers counted around 150 TCR beta chains as cytomegalovirus-associated.

CDR3 length equals 15 residues. CDR1 and CDR2 from the germline V gene are MNHEY and SMNVEV (reference sequence). Trimming took 6 bases from V and 5 from J, leaving 19 bases between them. This clone has ten or more counts. Its antigen is unidentified. Using immunoSEQ multiplex PCR, the repertoire was profiled, and TCRdb retains in-frame clones only, with some absent. The table shows around 74,000 clones, with approximately 80% occurring only once. The sample was PBMCs. This rearrangement joins TRBV27 to TRBJ1-2; the D is unclear. The source is a man aged 25-45 years in good health and CMV-seronegative. The CDR3 DNA sequence: TGTGCCAGCAGCTTAGACGGCGGCTCGACTTATGGCTACACCTTC. Translating gives CASSLDGGSTYGYTF.